This TCR beta chain appears in the sequencing data of a study of cytomegalovirus exposure and HLA in healthy donors. The PCR ran on 60 Vbeta and 13 Jbeta primers. The table came from immunoSEQ multiplex PCR; TCRdb's copy has only in-frame clones and leaves some out. Here the sample spans under 200,000 clones, 79% being singletons. In regard to this clone: Its antigen is undetermined.

Findings of the study overall: Roughly uniform depth of sequencing across donors was assumed in presence/absence analyses. Reports indicate that TCR beta sequences accurately predicted the HLA-A and HLA-B alleles of most subjects.

CDR1 MDHEN and CDR2 SYDVKM come from the germline V gene. The CDR3 is 15 residues long. With V trimmed by 8 bases and J by 4 bases, 14 bases remained unmatched. Although they were nominally healthy when sampled, donors likely had unrecorded immune exposures. The sequenced material came from PBMCs. This TCR derives from a woman aged 45-65 years in good health and CMV-seronegative. The chain employs TRBV28 and TRBJ2-7; 7 bases agree with TRBD2. CDR3 sequence: CASPPLGREGYEQYF. The DNA of the CDR3 is TGTGCCAGCCCTCCCTTGGGCAGGGAGGGTTACGAGCAGTACTTC.